One and the same sample provided the 16 T cell receptor beta chains below, sequenced in a study of T cells after yellow fever vaccination. TCRdb used MiXCR to reprocess the 5' RACE reads, holding one entry per CDR3 protein. The table lists 150,000 to 200,000 distinct CDR3 sequences, about 6% of them singletons, with 2.5% to 3.5% in the top ten. The sample was CD4+ T cells sorted from PBMCs, taken on the day of the first yellow fever vaccination. Source of these receptors: a man between 18 and 29 years old who received the YFV17D yellow fever vaccine.

The V gene is TRBV10-2, the J gene TRBJ1-6, with D perhaps matching TRBD1 (5 bases). The CDR3 contains 15 residues. V lost 4 bases to trimming and J lost 10 bases, with 17 bases between them. Germline values: CDR1 WSHSY, CDR2 SAAADI. CDR3 in amino acids: CASSAVWEGESPLHF. The CDR3 DNA sequence: TGCGCCAGCAGTGCGGTGTGGGAAGGGGAATCACCCCTCCACTTT.

About this clonotype: The junction differs from germline at one of its ends, possibly a read error. The chain combines TRBV7-7 with TRBJ2-2; 8 positions match TRBD1. CDR3 length equals 15 residues. Germline-derived CDR1 and CDR2 are SSHAT and FNYEAQ (reference sequence). CDR3 sequence reads: CASSSGTGLTGELFF. CDR3 DNA: TGTGCTAGCAGCTCCGGGACAGGATTGACCGGGGAGCTGTTTTTT.

The chain couples TRBV30 to TRBJ1-3, with no clear D. Germline CDR1 and CDR2: GTSNPN and SVGIG (reference sequence). The CDR3 covers 12 residues. V lost 4 bases and J 4 bases, leaving 8 bases between the germline ends. CDR3 sequence reads: CAWNVPGNTIYF. DNA for the CDR3: TGTGCCTGGAATGTCCCCGGAAACACCATATATTTT.

This clonotype occurred a few times. The V call is TRBV9, the J call TRBJ2-3; 7 positions agree with TRBD2. The CDR3 is made up of 16 amino acids. V trimming: 0 bases; J trimming: 0 bases; junction bases outside the gene matches: 4. In germline, CDR1 is SGDLS, CDR2 YYNGEE. In nucleotides, the CDR3 is TGTGCCAGCAGCGTAGCGTCGCGGGGGAGCACAGATACGCAGTATTTT. This sequence encodes CASSVASRGSTDTQYF.

Many counts were recorded for this clonotype. This rearrangement joins TRBV12-3 or TRBV12-4 to TRBJ1-2, with 9 bases aligning to TRBD1. Trimming took 5 bases from V and 8 from J; bases not matched to a gene: 6. The CDR3 extends over 13 amino acids. CDR3 sequence: CASSVTGGRGYTF. The CDR3 bases are TGTGCCAGCAGTGTGACAGGGGGAAGAGGCTACACCTTC.

This clonotype appeared a few times. The J gene is TRBJ1-4, the V gene TRBV30, with a tentative D call TRBD1 (6 bases). Per germline, CDR1 GTSNPN and CDR2 SVGIG (reference sequence). This CDR3 spans 14 amino acids. Trimming cost V 1 base and J 8 bases, with 14 bases left between them. This CDR3 reads CAWSDRGLWEKLFF. The CDR3 DNA follows: TGTGCCTGGAGTGATCGGGGGCTTTGGGAAAAACTGTTTTTT.

This clonotype was counted many times. This chain joins TRBV20-1 and TRBJ2-3; the D gene is possibly TRBD2 (5 bases). V was clipped by 7 bases and J by 6 bases, with 11 bases between them. The CDR3 consists of 11 residues. Germline V lookup: CDR1 DFQATT, CDR2 SNEGSKA (reference sequence). Here the CDR3 reads CSGGFGDTQYF. CDR3 coding DNA: TGCAGTGGAGGGTTCGGGGATACGCAGTATTTT.

This clonotype was seen repeatedly, ten times or more. The chain carries TRBV12-3 or TRBV12-4 and TRBJ2-7; TRBD1 is a possible D gene (5 bases). The CDR3 has 15 residues. The ends were cut back, 3 bases at V and 2 bases at J, with 14 bases in the middle. DNA of the CDR3: TGTGCCAGCAGTTTTTTGACAGAACCTCCCTACGAGCAGTACGTC. As protein: CASSFLTEPPYEQYV.

The table lists this clonotype with many counts. The V gene is TRBV7-9, the J gene TRBJ2-5; 7 bases fit TRBD2. J lost 4 bases, V lost 6 bases, and 11 bases had no gene match. CDR3 size: 15 residues. CDR1 and CDR2 (germline): SEHNR, FQNEAQ (reference sequence). CDR3 sequence: CASSLNGGSRETQYF. CDR3 DNA sequence: TGTGCCAGCAGTTTAAACGGGGGGTCGAGAGAGACCCAGTACTTC.

The table lists this clonotype with many counts. The chain couples TRBV5-6 to TRBJ2-7; 7 nucleotides match TRBD2. CDR3 length: 14 residues. Per germline, CDR1 SGHDT and CDR2 YYEEEE. J gave up 7 bases and V 3 bases, and 10 bases lay outside the gene matches. The CDR3 DNA reads TGTGCCAGCAGCTGGATGGAGCGGGGATGGGAGCAGTACGTC. Its protein is CASSWMERGWEQYV.

This clonotype was seen many times. The chain links TRBV7-2 to TRBJ2-5, with 10 bases identical to TRBD2. The CDR3 consists of 15 residues. Germline V gene lookup returns CDR1 SGHTA and CDR2 FQGNSA. V shed 4 bases and J 7 bases; nucleotides not matched to a gene: 9. In DNA form, the CDR3 reads TGTGCCAGCAGCTCCGCTAGCGGGGGATATTTGACCCAGTACTTC. This translates into CASSSASGGYLTQYF.

This clonotype appeared a few times. A read error may produce the germline difference seen at one junction end. CDR3 nucleotide sequence: TGTGCCAGCAGCTCTATTCTCAGGGCTCCCTTTAGGGTCTTC. This encodes CASSSILRAPFRVF. The chain links TRBV5-6 to TRBJ2-1, with D maybe TRBD1 (5 bases). This CDR3 region has 14 residues. CDR1 and CDR2 (germline): SGHDT, YYEEEE.

The table lists this clonotype with many counts. V is TRBV20-1 and J is TRBJ1-2; no clear D. There are 13 residues in the CDR3. The germline gives CDR1 DFQATT, CDR2 SNEGSKA (reference sequence). V was clipped by 2 bases and J by 4 bases, with 11 bases between them. The CDR3 loop is CSARSRSIYGYTF. CDR3 in DNA: TGCAGTGCTAGAAGCCGGTCTATCTATGGCTACACCTTC.

This clonotype was detected ten times or more. The rearrangement links TRBV5-1 to TRBJ2-3, with 11 bases matching TRBD2. V was clipped by 4 bases and J by 7 bases; unmatched bases: 11. The CDR3 extends over 16 amino acids. CDR1 is SGHRS, CDR2 YFSETQ, per germline. CDR3: CASSETLTSGEHTQYF. CDR3 DNA sequence: TGCGCCAGCAGCGAGACACTGACTAGCGGGGAGCATACGCAGTATTTT. The variable domain in full, with the rest retrieved from reference TRBV5-1 and TRBJ2-3, is KAGVTQTPRYLIKTRGQQVTLSCSPISGHRSVSWYQQTPGQGLQFLFEYFSETQRNKGNFPGRFSGRQFSNSRSEMNVSTLELGDSALYLCASSETLTSGEHTQYFGPGTRLTVL.

This clonotype was picked up many times. The gene calls are TRBV14 and TRBJ2-5, with TRBD1 as a possible D gene (6 bases). V lost 5 bases to trimming and J lost 5 bases, with 15 bases between them. The CDR3 spans 14 residues. CDR1 SGHDN and CDR2 FVKESK come from the germline V gene. The CDR3 loop is CASSVTGLGETQYF. The CDR3, as DNA: TGTGCCAGCAGCGTTACAGGGCTGGGGGAGACCCAGTACTTC.

The chain is built from TRBV29-1 and TRBJ1-5; D is ambiguous. The CDR3 length is 13 residues. V lost 6 bases to trimming and J lost 0 bases, with 9 bases between them. CDR1 SQVTM and CDR2 ANQGSEA come from the germline V gene. This CDR3 is CSVWESSNQPQHF. CDR3 DNA: TGCAGCGTGTGGGAGAGTAGCAATCAGCCCCAGCATTTT.